The clone carrying this T cell receptor (beta chain) was detected ten times or more. Its specificity is not known. The data were taken from a study of T-cell memory formation after mild COVID-19. The V end lost 5 bases, the J end lost 4 bases, and 17 bases lay between the germline ends. The CDR3 runs 16 residues. TCRdb independently ran MiXCR on the 5' RACE reads; one entry per CDR3 protein. This sample yields approximately 350,000 distinct CDR3 sequences, of which about an eighth are seen a single time; around 21% belongs to the top ten. Notes on the study in general: CD4+ contracting clones were found mainly in CM and EM, and CD8+ ones in EMRA.

The chain couples TRBV12-3 or TRBV12-4 to TRBJ1-4; no reliable D call. Sequencing was done on a sample of PBMCs or a T cell subset sorted from them (not recorded which). The receptor was isolated from a man aged 18 to 29 who had mild COVID-19 (a few samples of this study predate the infection). Cell type and time point are not known. CDR3 DNA sequence: TGTGCCAGCAGTCCTATCGACCCCTACCGTAATGAAAAACTGTTTTTT. It yields the protein CASSPIDPYRNEKLFF.